The next 12 T cell receptor beta chains were all read from a single sample in a study of OX40 agonist ivuxolimab in advanced cancers. Some clones are missing from TCRdb's copy, which holds only in-frame ones; the method was immunoSEQ multiplex PCR. Among 55,000 to 80,000 clones listed, approximately 89% were seen once. Sequenced material: CD4+ or CD8+ T cells sorted from blood, taken in a trial of the OX40 agonist ivuxolimab. Every receptor here comes from an adult with an advanced solid tumor such as melanoma, head and neck, liver or kidney cancer.

This clone was found a few times. The chain joins TRBV5-1 to TRBJ2-5, with D maybe TRBD2 (6 bases). The end of the DNA is better explained by TRBJ2-7, so the J call may be wrong. CDR3 length: 15 residues. Germline CDR1 reads SGHRS; CDR2 reads YFSETQ. CDR3 sequence: CASSPTGSNSYEQYF. The CDR3 DNA follows: TGCGCCAGCAGCCCGACCGGGAGCAACTCCTACGAGCAGTACTTC.

This clone was recorded only once. V and J are TRBV7-2 and TRBJ2-2; possible D gene TRBD2, 6 bases. The CDR3 contains 14 residues. Trimming left V 5 bases short and J 4 bases short, with 11 bases between. CDR1 SGHTA and CDR2 FQGNSA come from the germline V gene. DNA for the CDR3: TGTGCCAGCAGCGGGGGACTTTTCACCGGGGAGCTGTTTTTT. It is translated as CASSGGLFTGELFF. Supplemented by reference TRBV7-2 and TRBJ2-2, the full variable domain reads GAGVSQSPSNKVTEKGKDVELRCDPISGHTALYWYRQSLGQGLEFLIYFQGNSAPDKSGLPSDRFSAERTGGSVSTLTIQRTQQEDSAVYLCASSGGLFTGELFFGEGSRLTVL.

This clone was observed once. This chain joins TRBV4-2 and TRBJ1-2; 7 bases match TRBD1. V was clipped by 5 bases and J by 3 bases; unmatched bases: 9. The CDR3 is made up of 15 amino acids. Germline assignment: CDR1 LGHNA and CDR2 YNFKEQ. The CDR3 here is CASSAWGQRYYGYTF. DNA for the CDR3: TGTGCCAGCAGCGCCTGGGGACAGAGATACTATGGCTACACCTTC.

V is TRBV28 and J is TRBJ1-4; no clear D gene. CDR1 is MDHEN and CDR2 is SYDVKM in the germline V gene. V dropped 11 bases and J dropped 13 bases, with 20 bases sitting between them. The CDR3 consists of 12 residues. DNA of the CDR3: TGTGCCCGCCTAGCGCCTGCGTTGGGACTGTTTTTT. Translated: CARLAPALGLFF.

The chain employs TRBV7-9 and TRBJ1-1; D is ambiguous. The CDR3 length is 16 residues. From germline, CDR1 is SEHNR and CDR2 FQNEAQ (reference sequence). V gave up 5 bases and J gave up 10 bases, with 26 bases separating them. CDR3 in DNA: TGTGCCAGCAGCAAAGAAAAACTGACCGCGAAGCTTAGAGCTTTCTTT. Translating gives CASSKEKLTAKLRAFF.

CDR3 in DNA: TGCGCCAGCAGTCTTGACAGGGCGAATTCACCCCTCCACTTT. Translation gives CASSLDRANSPLHF. The chain carries TRBV10-1 and TRBJ1-6; 7 bases line up with TRBD1. V was clipped by 5 bases and J by 7 bases; unmatched bases: 5. This CDR3 is 14 amino acids long. In germline, CDR1 is WNHNN, CDR2 SYGVQD (reference sequence).

The chain couples TRBV6-5 to TRBJ1-5, with D perhaps TRBD1 (5 bases). Germline CDR1 MNHEY, CDR2 SVGAGI. Trimming stripped 6 bases from V and 9 bases from J, with 15 bases between. The CDR3 is 13 amino acids. CDR3 coding DNA: TGTGCCAGCAGGCCCAGAGGCGGGGGGCCCCAGCATTTT. Encoded protein: CASRPRGGGPQHF.

The rearrangement joins TRBV9 to TRBJ1-6; no definite D call. The CDR3 has 16 amino acids. Germline-derived CDR1 and CDR2 are SGDLS and YYNGEE. V was clipped by 1 base and J by 7 bases, with 15 bases between them. The CDR3 sequence is CASSVSSTTGNSPLHF. The DNA for the CDR3 is TGTGCCAGCAGCGTATCTTCTACGACGGGGAATTCACCCCTCCACTTT. The full variable domain, rest sourced from reference TRBV9 and TRBJ1-6, is DSGVTQTPKHLITATGQRVTLRCSPRSGDLSVYWYQQSLDQGLQFLIQYYNGEERAKGNILERFSAQQFPDLHSELNLSSLELGDSALYFCASSVSSTTGNSPLHFGNGTRLTVT.

This clone came up once. The chain carries TRBV6-5 and TRBJ2-7; weak D call: TRBD1 (6 bases). The length of the CDR3 is 13 residues. The ends were cut back, 7 bases at V and 6 bases at J, with 16 bases in the middle. Germline V gene sequence: CDR1 MNHEY, CDR2 SVGAGI. The CDR3 region is CASTENGGGEQYF. In nucleotides, the CDR3 is TGTGCCAGCACCGAAAATGGGGGCGGCGAGCAGTACTTC.

The chain employs TRBV7-9 and TRBJ2-3; 11 bases agree with TRBD2. V shed 5 bases and J 1 base; nucleotides not matched to a gene: 8. This CDR3 contains 17 residues. Germline V CDR1 and CDR2: SEHNR, FQNEAQ (reference sequence). CDR3 DNA: TGTGCCAGCAGCCGTCAGACTAGCGGGGCGGGCACAGATACGCAGTATTTT. Translation gives CASSRQTSGAGTDTQYF.

The chain has TRBV25-1 and TRBJ1-1, with D hard to call. The V end lost 8 bases, the J end lost 1 base, and 11 bases lay between the germline ends. The CDR3 runs 13 residues. Germline-derived CDR1 and CDR2 are MGHDK and SYGVNS. The DNA of the CDR3 is TGTGCCAGCGCTGACCGGAGGAACACTGAAGCTTTCTTT. It codes for CASADRRNTEAFF.

The V gene is TRBV6-1, the J gene TRBJ2-7, with TRBD1 as a possible D gene (5 bases). The CDR3 extends over 17 amino acids. Trimming shortened V by 0 bases and J by 3 bases, and 18 bases separated the two germline ends. Germline lookup yields CDR1 MNHNS and CDR2 SASEGT. The CDR3 DNA is TGTGCCAGCAGTGAAGCGGTAGACAGTATAGTAGTCTACGAGCAGTACTTC. It yields the protein CASSEAVDSIVVYEQYF.